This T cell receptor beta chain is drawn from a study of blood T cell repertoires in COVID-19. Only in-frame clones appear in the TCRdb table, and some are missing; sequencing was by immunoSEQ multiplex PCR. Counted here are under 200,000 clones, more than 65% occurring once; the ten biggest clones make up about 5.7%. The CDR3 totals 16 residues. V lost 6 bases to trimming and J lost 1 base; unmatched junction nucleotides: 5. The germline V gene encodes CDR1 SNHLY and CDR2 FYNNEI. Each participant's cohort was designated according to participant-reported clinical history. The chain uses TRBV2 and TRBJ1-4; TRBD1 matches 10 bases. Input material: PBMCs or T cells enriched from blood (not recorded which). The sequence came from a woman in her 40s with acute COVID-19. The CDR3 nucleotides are TGTGCCAGCAGACCCGGACAGGGGGGAACTAATGAAAAACTGTTTTTT. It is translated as CASRPGQGGTNEKLFF.